A selection of T cell receptor beta chains follows, all from one sample in a study of blood T cell repertoires in COVID-19. Some clones are missing from TCRdb's copy, which holds only in-frame ones; the method was immunoSEQ multiplex PCR. The repertoire consists of around 150,000 clones, with 75% to 90% occurring once and the leading ten covering 4% to 5%. Sequencing was performed on peripheral blood. The receptors shown here come from a woman between 55 and 75 years old with active or convalescent COVID-19. CDR3s include the opening cysteine and the closing phenylalanine or tryptophan. A D gene is named only where the DNA matches it firmly. Size tells how often a clone was seen (once, few, many) or the class of an expanded clone, and some rows leave it out.

TRBV9	TRBD2	NA	TRBJ2-5	CASSVASGPSETQYF	TGTGCCAGCAGCGTAGCTAGCGGGCCATCGGAGACCCAGTACTTC
TRBV3-1/TRBV3-2	TRBD2	NA	TRBJ2-7	CASSQDRAGGPYEQYF	TGTGCCAGCAGCCAAGATCGGGCGGGGGGGCCCTACGAGCAGTACTTC
TRBV4-3	NA	NA	TRBJ1-4	CASSPGVTNEKLFF	TGCGCCAGCAGCCCAGGGGTGACTAATGAAAAACTGTTTTTT
TRBV3-1/TRBV3-2	TRBD2	NA	TRBJ2-5	CASSQDTGGQETQYF	TGTGCCAGCAGCCAAGATACGGGGGGCCAAGAGACCCAGTACTTC
TRBV6-5	NA	NA	TRBJ1-2	CASSYLRTTVNYGYTF	TGTGCCAGCAGCTACCTAAGAACGACAGTTAACTATGGCTACACCTTC
TRBV7-2	TRBD2	NA	TRBJ2-5	CASSLSGGPQETQYF	TGTGCCAGCAGCTTAAGCGGGGGCCCCCAAGAGACCCAGTACTTC
TRBV7-2	NA	NA	TRBJ2-5	CASSLARRETQYF	TGTGCCAGCAGCTTGGCGCGGAGAGAGACCCAGTACTTC
TRBV10-2	NA	NA	TRBJ1-1	CASGRQLNTEAFF	TGCGCCAGCGGGCGACAGTTGAACACTGAAGCTTTCTTT
TRBV5-4	NA	few	TRBJ2-1	CASSAPPSAYNEQFF	TGTGCCAGCAGCGCCCCCCCCAGCGCCTACAATGAGCAGTTCTTC
TRBV5-1	TRBD1	NA	TRBJ2-7	CASSLVTGGTYEQYF	TGCGCCAGCAGCTTGGTAACAGGGGGTACCTACGAGCAGTACTTC
TRBV7-9	TRBD1	NA	TRBJ1-1	CASSVGTGKAFF	TGTGCCAGCAGCGTTGGGACAGGGAAAGCTTTCTTT
TRBV5-1	NA	NA	TRBJ2-2	CASSSKLGAGELFF	TGCGCCAGCAGCTCGAAATTAGGGGCCGGGGAGCTGTTTTTT
TRBV11-2	TRBD2	NA	TRBJ2-1	CASRQGLAGDYSYNEQFF	TGTGCCAGCAGACAAGGGCTAGCGGGGGACTACTCCTACAATGAGCAGTTCTTC
TRBV5-1	TRBD1	NA	TRBJ2-5	CASSLGGTGGAETQYF	TGCGCCAGCAGCTTGGGTGGGACAGGGGGCGCAGAGACCCAGTACTTC
TRBV19	TRBD1	NA	TRBJ1-4	CASNFRDRGEKLFF	TGTGCCAGTAATTTCCGGGACAGGGGGGAAAAACTGTTTTTT
TRBV2	TRBD1	NA	TRBJ1-4	CASSDGRGLEKLFF	TGTGCCAGCAGTGACGGCAGGGGGCTTGAAAAACTGTTTTTT
TRBV6-5	NA	NA	TRBJ1-1	CASSKGGPNTEAFF	TGTGCCAGCAGTAAGGGAGGGCCGAACACTGAAGCTTTCTTT
TRBV9	NA	NA	TRBJ2-5	CASSVAGGAGETQYF	TGTGCCAGCAGCGTAGCTGGGGGGGCCGGAGAGACCCAGTACTTC
TRBV19	NA	NA	TRBJ1-4	CATNGYEKLFF	TGTGCCACCAACGGGTATGAAAAACTGTTTTTT